The sequence of this T cell receptor (beta chain) was determined in a study of T cell changes during pregnancy in multiple sclerosis. In germline, CDR1 is SQVTM, CDR2 ANQGSEA. The junction had 7 bases not matched to a gene; V was cut back by 2 bases and J by 5 bases. This CDR3 has 14 amino acids. Profiling relied on immunoSEQ multiplex PCR, and the TCRdb table lists in-frame clones only, not all of them. Among roughly 67,000 clones listed, 90% to 95% were seen once. The TCR sequence derives from a female donor with multiple sclerosis, enrolled in a pregnancy study. The starting material was peripheral blood, obtained in the second trimester of pregnancy. The rearrangement uses TRBV29-1 and TRBJ2-3; 7 nucleotides match TRBD1. CDR3 sequence reads: CSVEQGVLRDTQYF. As DNA, the CDR3 is TGCAGCGTTGAACAGGGGGTCCTAAGAGATACGCAGTATTTT.